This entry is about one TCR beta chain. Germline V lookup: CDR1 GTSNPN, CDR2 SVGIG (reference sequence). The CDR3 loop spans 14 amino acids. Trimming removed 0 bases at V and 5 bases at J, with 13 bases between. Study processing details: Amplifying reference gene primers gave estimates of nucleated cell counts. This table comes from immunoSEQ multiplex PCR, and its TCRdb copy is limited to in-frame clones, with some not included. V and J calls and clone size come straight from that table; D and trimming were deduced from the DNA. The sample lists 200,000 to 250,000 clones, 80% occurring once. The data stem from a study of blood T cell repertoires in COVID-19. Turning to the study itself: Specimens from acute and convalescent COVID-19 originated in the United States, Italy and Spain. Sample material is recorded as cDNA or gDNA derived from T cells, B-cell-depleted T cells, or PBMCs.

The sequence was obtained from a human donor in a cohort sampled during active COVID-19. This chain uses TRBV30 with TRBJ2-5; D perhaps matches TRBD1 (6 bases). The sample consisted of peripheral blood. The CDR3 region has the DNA TGTGCCTGGAGTGTAGGGGCAGGGGTTGAGACCCAGTACTTC. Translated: CAWSVGAGVETQYF.